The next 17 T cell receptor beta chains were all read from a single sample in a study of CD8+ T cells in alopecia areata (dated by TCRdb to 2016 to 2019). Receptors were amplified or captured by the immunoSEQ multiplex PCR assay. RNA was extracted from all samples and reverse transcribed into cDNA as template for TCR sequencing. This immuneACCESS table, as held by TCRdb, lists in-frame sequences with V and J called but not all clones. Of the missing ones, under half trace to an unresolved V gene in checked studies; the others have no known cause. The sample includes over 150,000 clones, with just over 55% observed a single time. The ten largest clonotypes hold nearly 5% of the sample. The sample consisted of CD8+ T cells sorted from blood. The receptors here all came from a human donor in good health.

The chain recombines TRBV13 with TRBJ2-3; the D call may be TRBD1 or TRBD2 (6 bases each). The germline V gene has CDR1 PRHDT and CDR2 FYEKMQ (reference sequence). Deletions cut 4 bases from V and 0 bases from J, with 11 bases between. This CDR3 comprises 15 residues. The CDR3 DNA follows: TGTGCCAGCAGCTCTCGGGGGCGGAGCACAGATACGCAGTATTTT. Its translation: CASSSRGRSTDTQYF.

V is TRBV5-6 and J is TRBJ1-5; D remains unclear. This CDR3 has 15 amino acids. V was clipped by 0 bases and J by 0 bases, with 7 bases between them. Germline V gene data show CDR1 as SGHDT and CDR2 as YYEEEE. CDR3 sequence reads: CASSLAPGSNQPQHF. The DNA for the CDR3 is TGTGCCAGCAGCTTGGCCCCAGGTAGCAATCAGCCCCAGCATTTT.

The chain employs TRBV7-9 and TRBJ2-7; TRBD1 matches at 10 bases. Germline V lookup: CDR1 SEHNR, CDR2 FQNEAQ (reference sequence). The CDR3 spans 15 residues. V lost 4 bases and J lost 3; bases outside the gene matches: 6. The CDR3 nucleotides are TGTGCCAGCAGCTCAGGGACAGGGGCTTACTACGAGCAGTACTTC. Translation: CASSSGTGAYYEQYF.

This chain's CDR3 is CASNKPVLGQGSTEAFF. The CDR3 DNA is TGTGCCAGCAATAAACCCGTGTTGGGGCAGGGGAGCACTGAAGCTTTCTTT. The chain is built from TRBV6-4 and TRBJ1-1; tentatively, D is TRBD1 (6 bases). This CDR3 contains 17 residues. V was trimmed by 7 bases and J by 4 bases, leaving 25 bases between them. CDR1 and CDR2 (germline): MRHNA, SNTAGT.

CDR3 residues: CATSSGFIGTYGYTF. The CDR3, as DNA: TGTGCCACCAGCAGCGGCTTCATTGGGACCTATGGCTACACCTTC. The rearrangement links TRBV15 to TRBJ1-2, with D possibly TRBD1 on 5 matching bases. The CDR3 runs to 15 residues. Trimming took off 3 bases at V and 4 bases at J, with 15 bases between the two ends. CDR1 and CDR2 from the germline V gene are LNHNV and YYDKDF (reference sequence).

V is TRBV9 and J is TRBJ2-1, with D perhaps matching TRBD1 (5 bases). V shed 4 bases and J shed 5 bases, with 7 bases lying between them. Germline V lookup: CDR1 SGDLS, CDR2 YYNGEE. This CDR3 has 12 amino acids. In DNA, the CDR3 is TGTGCCAGCAGCTCGACAGACAATGAGCAGTTCTTC. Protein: CASSSTDNEQFF.

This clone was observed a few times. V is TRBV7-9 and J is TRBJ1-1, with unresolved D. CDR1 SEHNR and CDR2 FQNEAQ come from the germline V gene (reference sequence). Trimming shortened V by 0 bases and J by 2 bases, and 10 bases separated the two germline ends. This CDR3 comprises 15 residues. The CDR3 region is CASSLAFGENTEAFF. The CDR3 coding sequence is TGTGCCAGCAGCTTAGCCTTTGGGGAAAACACTGAAGCTTTCTTT.

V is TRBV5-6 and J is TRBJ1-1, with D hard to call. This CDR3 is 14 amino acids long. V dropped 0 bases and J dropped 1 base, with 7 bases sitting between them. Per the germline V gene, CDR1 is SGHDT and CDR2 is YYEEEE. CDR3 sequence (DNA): TGTGCCAGCAGCTTGGCGTTGAGGAACACTGAAGCTTTCTTT. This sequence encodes CASSLALRNTEAFF.

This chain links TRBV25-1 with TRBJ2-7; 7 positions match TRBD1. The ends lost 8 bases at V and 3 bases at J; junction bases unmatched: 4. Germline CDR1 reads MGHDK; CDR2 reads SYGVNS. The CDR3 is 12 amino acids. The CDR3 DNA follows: TGTGCCAGCGGGGACAGAGACTACGAGCAGTACTTC. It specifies CASGDRDYEQYF.

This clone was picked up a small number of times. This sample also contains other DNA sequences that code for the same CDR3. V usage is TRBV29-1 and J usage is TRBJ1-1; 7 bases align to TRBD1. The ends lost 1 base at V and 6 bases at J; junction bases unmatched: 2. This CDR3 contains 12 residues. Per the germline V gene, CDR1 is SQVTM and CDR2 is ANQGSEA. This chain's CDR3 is CSVEGQGAEAFF. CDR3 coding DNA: TGCAGCGTTGAAGGACAGGGTGCTGAAGCTTTCTTT.

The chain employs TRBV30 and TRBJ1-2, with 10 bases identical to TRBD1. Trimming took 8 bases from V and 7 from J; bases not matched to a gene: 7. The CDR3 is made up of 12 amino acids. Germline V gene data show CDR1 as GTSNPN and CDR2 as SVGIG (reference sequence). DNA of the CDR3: TGTGCCGGGTCGGGGGACAGGGGTGGCTACACCTTC. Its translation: CAGSGDRGGYTF.

As DNA, the CDR3 is TGTGCCAGCAGCTTAGAGTTCAGCACAGATACGCAGTATTTT. Its protein product is CASSLEFSTDTQYF. The chain joins TRBV11-2 to TRBJ2-3; D remains unclear. The CDR3 is made up of 14 amino acids. Looked up from germline, CDR1 is SGHAT and CDR2 is FQNNGV. V was shortened by 0 bases and J by 0 bases, with 4 bases between the two germline ends. The entire variable domain, with the rest obtained from reference TRBV11-2 and TRBJ2-3, is as follows: EAGVAQSPRYKIIEKRQSVAFWCNPISGHATLYWYQQILGQGPKLLIQFQNNGVVDDSQLPKDRFSAERLKGVDSTLKIQPAKLEDSAVYLCASSLEFSTDTQYFGPGTRLTVL.

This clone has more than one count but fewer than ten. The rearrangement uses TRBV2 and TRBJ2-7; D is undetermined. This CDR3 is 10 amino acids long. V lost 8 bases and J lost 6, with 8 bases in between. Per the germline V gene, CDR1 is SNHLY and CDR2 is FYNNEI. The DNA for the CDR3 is TGTGCCAGCCTTAGTGGCGAGCAGTACTTC. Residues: CASLSGEQYF. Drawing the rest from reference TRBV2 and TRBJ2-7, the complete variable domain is EPEVTQTPSHQVTQMGQEVILRCVPISNHLYFYWYRQILGQKVEFLVSFYNNEISEKSEIFDDQFSVERPDGSNFTLKIRSTKLEDSAMYFCASLSGEQYFGPGTRLTVT.

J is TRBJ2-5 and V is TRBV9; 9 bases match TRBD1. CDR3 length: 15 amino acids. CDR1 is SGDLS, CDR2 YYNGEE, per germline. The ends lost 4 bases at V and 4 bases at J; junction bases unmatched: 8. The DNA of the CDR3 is TGTGCCAGCAGCCCGGGGACAGGGCATCCAGAGACCCAGTACTTC. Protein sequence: CASSPGTGHPETQYF.

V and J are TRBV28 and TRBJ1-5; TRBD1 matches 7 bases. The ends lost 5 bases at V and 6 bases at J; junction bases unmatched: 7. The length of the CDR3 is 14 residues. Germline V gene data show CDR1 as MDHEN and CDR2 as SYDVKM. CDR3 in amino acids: CASSRQGLSQPQHF. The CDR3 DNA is TGTGCCAGCAGTCGACAGGGTTTGAGTCAGCCCCAGCATTTT.

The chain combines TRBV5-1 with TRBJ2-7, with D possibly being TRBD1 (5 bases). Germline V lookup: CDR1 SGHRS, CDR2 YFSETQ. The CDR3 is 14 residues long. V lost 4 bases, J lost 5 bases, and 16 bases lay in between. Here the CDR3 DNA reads TGCGCCAGCAGCCCGGTCGGACCCAGGGACGAGCAGTACTTC. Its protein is CASSPVGPRDEQYF.

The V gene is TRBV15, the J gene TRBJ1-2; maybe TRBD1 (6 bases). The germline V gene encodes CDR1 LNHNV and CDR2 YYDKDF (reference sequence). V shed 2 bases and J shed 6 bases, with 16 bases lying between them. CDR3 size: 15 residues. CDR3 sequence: CATSRSMGGADGYTF. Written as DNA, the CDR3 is TGTGCCACCAGCAGATCGATGGGGGGCGCCGATGGCTACACCTTC. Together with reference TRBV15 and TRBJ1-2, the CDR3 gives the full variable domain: DAMVIQNPRYQVTQFGKPVTLSCSQTLNHNVMYWYQQKSSQAPKLLFHYYDKDFNNEADTPDNFQSRRPNTSFCFLDIRSPGLGDTAMYLCATSRSMGGADGYTFGSGTRLTVV.